These 32 T cell receptor beta chains share one sample of origin, sequenced in a study of cytomegalovirus exposure and HLA in healthy donors. PCR amplification relied on 60 Vbeta primers (plus 13 Jbeta primers). Libraries were prepared by immunoSEQ multiplex PCR; TCRdb keeps only in-frame clonotypes and omits some of them. The data contain some 120,000 clones, around 80% of them singletons. Sequenced: PBMCs. The receptor source for this set is a female donor in good health and CMV-seronegative.

The V call is TRBV7-9, the J call TRBJ1-3; D remains ambiguous. V was trimmed by 0 bases and J by 0 bases, leaving 15 bases between them. The germline CDR1 and CDR2 sequences are SEHNR and FQNEAQ (reference sequence). The CDR3 is 18 residues long. The CDR3 reads CASSLALVLGSSGNTIYF. CDR3 nucleotide sequence: TGTGCCAGCAGCTTAGCGCTGGTTCTGGGGAGCTCTGGAAACACCATATATTTT.

The genes are TRBV6-6 and TRBJ1-1, with D unclear. CDR1 MNHNY and CDR2 SVGAGI come from the germline V gene (reference sequence). Trimming removed 6 bases at V and 1 base at J, with 9 bases between. The CDR3 loop spans 13 amino acids. The CDR3 bases are TGTGCCAGCAGACTCGCAGGGAACACTGAAGCTTTCTTT. Translation: CASRLAGNTEAFF.

The V gene is TRBV27, the J gene TRBJ1-5; 12 positions match TRBD1. The CDR3 sequence is 19 residues long. J was trimmed by 2 bases and V by 3 bases; bases with no gene match: 11. CDR1 is MNHEY, CDR2 SMNVEV, per germline (reference sequence). CDR3 protein: CASSLLPGTGGLGNQPQHF. CDR3 nucleotide sequence: TGTGCCAGCAGTTTGCTTCCCGGGACAGGGGGCTTGGGCAATCAGCCCCAGCATTTT.

This clone was observed once. The J gene is TRBJ1-3, the V gene TRBV5-4, with TRBD1 as a possible D gene (6 bases). This CDR3 contains 14 residues. Germline values: CDR1 SGHNT, CDR2 YYREEE (reference sequence). Trimming shortened V by 1 base and J by 4 bases, and 9 bases separated the two germline ends. DNA of the CDR3: TGTGCCAGCAGCTTGCCAGGGGACGGAAACACCATATATTTT. This translates into CASSLPGDGNTIYF.

V usage is TRBV30 and J usage is TRBJ1-4; D not resolved. Germline V CDR1 and CDR2: GTSNPN, SVGIG (reference sequence). The CDR3 length is 16 residues. V was cut by 4 bases and J by 1 base, with 16 bases left in between. The chain's CDR3 is CAWKAKGVGTNEKLFF. CDR3 sequence (DNA): TGTGCCTGGAAGGCGAAGGGAGTGGGAACTAATGAAAAACTGTTTTTT.

This clone has just one count. V usage is TRBV7-2 and J usage is TRBJ2-1; 7 bases fit TRBD2. The CDR3 length is 15 residues. Losses at the gene ends were 5 bases for V and 4 bases for J; bases not matched to a gene: 8. CDR1 and CDR2 from the germline V gene are SGHTA and FQGNSA. The CDR3 loop is CASSTTAGSYNEQFF. In nucleotides, the CDR3 is TGTGCCAGCAGCACCACAGCGGGGTCATACAATGAGCAGTTCTTC.

This chain connects TRBV27 to TRBJ2-7, with TRBD2 matching over 11 bases. The CDR3 has 13 amino acids. Germline values: CDR1 MNHEY, CDR2 SMNVEV (reference sequence). V was clipped by 6 bases and J by 6 bases; unmatched bases: 4. The CDR3 reads CASRPTSGSEQYF. The CDR3 region has the DNA TGTGCCAGCAGGCCTACTAGCGGGAGCGAGCAGTACTTC.

The gene calls are TRBV18 and TRBJ2-7, with unresolved D. The germline V gene has CDR1 KGHSH and CDR2 LQKENI. V dropped 6 bases and J dropped 3 bases, with 6 bases sitting between them. This CDR3 is built from 11 residues. Written as DNA, the CDR3 is TGTGCCAGCTCCCTAAGCTACGAGCAGTACTTC. It yields the protein CASSLSYEQYF.

The chain couples TRBV2 to TRBJ2-7, with TRBD2 matching 8 bases. The CDR3 is made up of 15 amino acids. Germline loops: CDR1 SNHLY, CDR2 FYNNEI. J lost 3 bases, V lost 4 bases, and 8 bases had no gene match. This chain's CDR3 is CASSGPVAGSYEQYF. The CDR3 coding sequence is TGTGCCAGCAGTGGACCGGTAGCGGGAAGCTACGAGCAGTACTTC.

The rearrangement joins TRBV27 to TRBJ2-7, with 11 bases that match TRBD2. The V and J ends lost 10 bases and 2 bases, in that order; junction bases with no gene match: 7. The CDR3 is 14 residues long. Germline CDR1 reads MNHEY; CDR2 reads SMNVEV (reference sequence). The CDR3 DNA reads as TGTGCCACCGTAGCGGGAGGGCCTCCCTACGAGCAGTACTTC. This translates into CATVAGGPPYEQYF.

The chain carries TRBV27 and TRBJ2-1; unclear D gene. Germline-derived CDR1 and CDR2 are MNHEY and SMNVEV (reference sequence). V lost 0 bases, J lost 7 bases, and 13 bases lay in between. The CDR3 runs 15 residues. The CDR3 nucleotides are TGTGCCAGCAGTTTATCGAGGAGTGAGGAAAATGAGCAGTTCTTC. It codes for CASSLSRSEENEQFF.

This sequence joins TRBV4-1 and TRBJ2-1; 10 bases match TRBD2. Germline loops: CDR1 MGHRA, CDR2 YSYEKL. There are 15 residues in the CDR3. Unmatched junction bases numbered 3, after V lost 1 base and J lost 6 bases. The CDR3 spells CASSQGTSGLNEQFF. For the CDR3, the DNA is TGCGCCAGCAGCCAAGGGACTAGCGGCCTCAATGAGCAGTTCTTC.

This chain links TRBV21-1 with TRBJ2-7; the table calls TRBD1, which could not be checked here. TRBV21-1 corresponds to a pseudogene. This CDR3 has 15 amino acids. The CDR3 loop reads CASSTPGQGPYEQYF. The CDR3 DNA is TGTGCCAGCAGCACCCCGGGACAGGGTCCCTACGAGCAGTACTTC.

The chain links TRBV5-4 to TRBJ2-1; 7 positions match TRBD1. This CDR3 has 16 amino acids. Germline-derived CDR1 and CDR2 are SGHNT and YYREEE (reference sequence). Losses at the gene ends were 4 bases for V and 0 bases for J; bases not matched to a gene: 7. The CDR3 protein is CASSPLDRVSYNEQFF. The DNA for the CDR3 is TGTGCCAGCAGCCCCCTAGACAGGGTCTCCTACAATGAGCAGTTCTTC.

This rearrangement joins TRBV2 to TRBJ1-1, with D uncertain. V was pared by 6 bases and J by 0 bases, with 8 bases between. CDR1 and CDR2 from the germline V gene are SNHLY and FYNNEI. This CDR3 is built from 13 residues. Written as DNA, the CDR3 is TGTGCCAGCAGAGGAGAGATGAACACTGAAGCTTTCTTT. Protein: CASRGEMNTEAFF.

In regard to this clone: Other DNA sequences from this sample encode an identical CDR3 as well. The V and J genes are TRBV6-5 and TRBJ2-3; 8 bases are shared with TRBD2. The CDR3 runs to 14 residues. V shed 5 bases and J 0 bases; nucleotides not matched to a gene: 1. Germline CDR1 reads MNHEY; CDR2 reads SVGAGI. CDR3 residues: CASSRGGSTDTQYF. The CDR3, as DNA: TGTGCCAGCAGTCGGGGGGGAAGCACAGATACGCAGTATTTT.

Note on this clone: This sample includes further DNA sequences coding for the same CDR3. The chain joins TRBV18 to TRBJ2-7, with TRBD1 matching over 7 bases. CDR1 is KGHSH and CDR2 is LQKENI in the germline V gene. CDR3 size: 13 residues. The V and J ends lost 3 bases and 3 bases, in that order; junction bases with no gene match: 2. CDR3 residues: CASSPGTDYEQYF. DNA for the CDR3: TGTGCCAGCTCACCCGGGACAGACTACGAGCAGTACTTC.

The V and J genes are TRBV18 and TRBJ2-7, with D possibly being TRBD1 (5 bases). In germline, CDR1 is KGHSH, CDR2 LQKENI. The CDR3 is 14 residues long. V lost 2 bases and J lost 6, with 14 bases in between. The CDR3 protein is CASSPAAGHREQYF. In DNA form, the CDR3 reads TGTGCCAGCTCACCAGCGGCAGGGCATCGCGAGCAGTACTTC.

The chain is built from TRBV7-9 and TRBJ1-1; TRBD1 is a possible D gene (5 bases). Trimming cost V 4 bases and J 2 bases, with 8 bases left between them. Germline loops: CDR1 SEHNR, CDR2 FQNEAQ (reference sequence). The CDR3 has 13 amino acids. The CDR3 sequence is CASSYRLNTEAFF. The CDR3 region has the DNA TGTGCCAGCAGCTACAGGCTCAACACTGAAGCTTTCTTT.

This sequence joins TRBV30 and TRBJ2-3; 8 bases are a match to TRBD2. V lost 4 bases, J lost 2 bases, and 5 bases stayed unmatched. CDR1 GTSNPN and CDR2 SVGIG come from the germline V gene (reference sequence). The CDR3 spans 14 residues. The CDR3 region has the DNA TGTGCCTGGATCAAGCGGGGGCTCACAGATACGCAGTATTTT. Translating it yields CAWIKRGLTDTQYF.

The CDR3 region has the DNA TGTGCCAGCAGCTCGGATCCGGGACAGGGGCGGACTGAAGCTTTCTTT. Amino acids: CASSSDPGQGRTEAFF. The V and J genes are TRBV7-9 and TRBJ1-1, with 10 bases aligning to TRBD1. CDR1 SEHNR and CDR2 FQNEAQ come from the germline V gene (reference sequence). The CDR3 sequence is 16 residues long. Trimming took 4 bases from V and 5 from J; bases not matched to a gene: 10. Filled out from reference TRBV7-9 and TRBJ1-1, the complete variable domain reads DTGVSQNPRHKITKRGQNVTFRCDPISEHNRLYWYRQTLGQGPEFLTYFQNEAQLEKSRLLSDRFSAERPKGSFSTLEIQRTEQGDSAMYLCASSSDPGQGRTEAFFGQGTRLTVV.

This clone has only one observation. V usage is TRBV6-1 and J usage is TRBJ2-2, with 10 bases matching TRBD1. Germline V gene data show CDR1 as MNHNS and CDR2 as SASEGT. The V and J ends lost 10 bases and 3 bases, in that order; junction bases with no gene match: 5. The CDR3 contains 14 residues. The CDR3 sequence: CATSGTGDTGELFF. CDR3 nucleotides: TGTGCCACCTCTGGGACAGGGGACACCGGGGAGCTGTTTTTT.

The chain joins TRBV30 to TRBJ1-1; TRBD1 agrees at 7 bases. J was trimmed by 10 bases and V by 0 bases; bases with no gene match: 5. This CDR3 comprises 12 residues. Germline V gene lookup returns CDR1 GTSNPN and CDR2 SVGIG (reference sequence). CDR3 sequence (DNA): TGTGCCTGGAGTGTACTAAGGGGGCGAGCTTTCTTT. It is translated as CAWSVLRGRAFF.

The J gene is TRBJ1-2, the V gene TRBV5-1, with 7 bases lining up with TRBD1. J was trimmed by 8 bases and V by 1 base; bases with no gene match: 5. Germline V gene sequence: CDR1 SGHRS, CDR2 YFSETQ. The CDR3 spans 13 residues. Here the CDR3 DNA reads TGCGCCAGCAGCTTGATCGGCAGGGGGGGCTACACCTTC. Protein product: CASSLIGRGGYTF. Using reference TRBV5-1 and TRBJ1-2 for the parts outside the CDR3, the full variable domain is KAGVTQTPRYLIKTRGQQVTLSCSPISGHRSVSWYQQTPGQGLQFLFEYFSETQRNKGNFPGRFSGRQFSNSRSEMNVSTLELGDSALYLCASSLIGRGGYTFGSGTRLTVV.

This sequence joins TRBV27 and TRBJ1-2; D uncertain. The germline V gene encodes CDR1 MNHEY and CDR2 SMNVEV (reference sequence). The CDR3 has 16 residues. The ends were cut back, 0 bases at V and 0 bases at J, with 11 bases in the middle. The CDR3 DNA reads TGTGCCAGCAGTTTATCGATTGACACCTCTAACTATGGCTACACCTTC. Translating it yields CASSLSIDTSNYGYTF.

This chain connects TRBV18 to TRBJ2-7, with 7 bases that match TRBD1. Germline CDR1 KGHSH, CDR2 LQKENI. The V segment lost 6 bases and the J segment 1 base; nucleotides outside the gene matches: 6. This CDR3 spans 14 amino acids. CDR3 loop: CASSGDSASYEQYF. CDR3 bases: TGTGCCAGCTCGGGGGACAGTGCATCCTACGAGCAGTACTTC.

The gene calls are TRBV5-1 and TRBJ2-3, with a tentative D call TRBD1 (6 bases). The length of the CDR3 is 13 residues. CDR1 and CDR2 (germline): SGHRS, YFSETQ. The V end was cut by 5 bases, the J end by 8 bases, with 15 bases between. The CDR3 here is CASSRDTTITQYF. For the CDR3, the DNA is TGCGCCAGCAGTCGGGACACCACTATTACGCAGTATTTT.

V is TRBV7-9 and J is TRBJ1-2, with 7 nucleotides matching TRBD1. Losses at the gene ends were 4 bases for V and 6 bases for J; bases not matched to a gene: 20. Per the germline V gene, CDR1 is SEHNR and CDR2 is FQNEAQ (reference sequence). The CDR3 has 18 residues. CDR3: CASSSRQGTVPQGNGYTF. The CDR3 nucleotides are TGTGCCAGCAGCTCCCGACAGGGAACGGTCCCCCAGGGAAATGGCTACACCTTC.

The chain has TRBV2 and TRBJ1-2, with 7 bases lining up with TRBD1. The CDR3 extends over 15 amino acids. Germline-derived CDR1 and CDR2 are SNHLY and FYNNEI. V dropped 6 bases and J dropped 1; count of bases not matched to a gene: 8. This CDR3 reads CASSTGTASNYGYTF. The CDR3 region has the DNA TGTGCCAGCAGCACCGGGACAGCCAGTAACTATGGCTACACCTTC.

By frequency in the sample, this clone is medium-sized (0.01 to 0.1%). The V and J genes are TRBV6-1 and TRBJ2-3, with 13 bases matching TRBD2. Per the germline V gene, CDR1 is MNHNS and CDR2 is SASEGT. The V segment lost 5 bases and the J segment 4 bases; nucleotides outside the gene matches: 3. The CDR3 is 15 amino acids. CDR3 in amino acids: CASSPLAGGPDTQYF. The CDR3 DNA sequence: TGTGCCAGCAGTCCACTAGCGGGGGGGCCAGATACGCAGTATTTT.

V is TRBV5-1 and J is TRBJ2-7; D perhaps matches TRBD1 (6 bases). The V and J ends lost 1 base and 2 bases respectively, with 10 bases between them. This CDR3 spans 14 amino acids. Germline assignment: CDR1 SGHRS and CDR2 YFSETQ. The CDR3 nucleotides are TGCGCCAGCAGCTTGTTTGCAGGGGCCTACGAGCAGTACTTC. It yields the protein CASSLFAGAYEQYF.

CDR3 sequence: CASSYAQGATDTQYF. DNA of the CDR3: TGTGCCAGTAGTTATGCCCAGGGGGCCACAGATACGCAGTATTTT. The rearrangement uses TRBV19 and TRBJ2-3; 8 nucleotides align to TRBD1. The CDR3 consists of 15 residues. The germline CDR1 and CDR2 sequences are LNHDA and SQIVND (reference sequence). The J segment lost 2 bases and the V segment lost 5 bases, leaving 6 bases of the junction unmatched.